Following are 30 T cell receptor beta chains from one sample sequenced in a study of T-cell reconstitution after alpha-beta-depleted transplantation in children. As it was prepared, the TCRbeta library received unique molecular identifiers. TCRdb itself ran the PCR reads through MiXCR, one entry per CDR3 protein. The profile shows around 300,000 distinct CDR3 sequences, 11% of them singletons. The sequencing here drew on peripheral blood, taken 180 days after TCRalphabeta/CD19-depleted stem cell transplant. The receptors were sampled from a male patient aged 2 to 10 who had a stem cell transplant for chronic granulomatous disease, so the T cells may come from the graft donor.

Many counts were recorded for this clonotype. This chain uses TRBV5-1 with TRBJ1-4, with TRBD1 identical over 7 bases. Trimming removed 5 bases from V and 8 bases from J; junction bases left unmatched: 21. The CDR3 runs 18 residues. Germline CDR1 reads SGHRS; CDR2 reads YFSETQ. CDR3 coding DNA: TGCGCCAGCAGGTTCTCCGGGGACAGCGGTTTTGTTTTCGAAAAACTGTTTTTT. Protein product: CASRFSGDSGFVFEKLFF.

In this sample, this clonotype turned up many times. V and J are TRBV7-6 and TRBJ2-3; 7 bases fit TRBD1. CDR1 and CDR2 from the germline V gene are SGHVS and FNYEAQ. This CDR3 is built from 14 residues. The V segment lost 5 bases and the J segment 4 bases; nucleotides outside the gene matches: 6. The chain's CDR3 is CASSPGQVPDTQYF. CDR3 sequence (DNA): TGTGCCAGCAGCCCTGGACAGGTCCCAGATACGCAGTATTTT. The full variable domain, with the rest looked up from reference TRBV7-6 and TRBJ2-3, is GAGVSQSPRYKVTKRGQDVALRCDPISGHVSLYWYRQALGQGPEFLTYFNYEAQQDKSGLPNDRFSAERPEGSISTLTIQRTEQRDSAMYRCASSPGQVPDTQYFGPGTRLTVL.

The sample holds many counts of this clonotype. The rearrangement links TRBV20-1 to TRBJ1-4; D is possibly TRBD1 (5 bases). The germline gives CDR1 DFQATT, CDR2 SNEGSKA (reference sequence). V dropped 3 bases and J dropped 5 bases, with 16 bases sitting between them. The CDR3 covers 15 residues. The CDR3 bases are TGCAGTGCTAGCCAGGGAAGGCTAAGAAATGAAAAACTGTTTTTT. Translated, it gives CSASQGRLRNEKLFF.

The chain has TRBV27 and TRBJ2-3; D is possibly TRBD1 or TRBD2 (6 bases each). This CDR3 is built from 16 residues. Germline V CDR1 and CDR2: MNHEY, SMNVEV (reference sequence). The germline V and J ends were trimmed by 5 bases and 0 bases, with 15 bases remaining between them. The CDR3 nucleotides are TGTGCCAGCAGTCCCGGGGGCGGGCCCAGCACAGATACGCAGTATTTT. Protein sequence: CASSPGGGPSTDTQYF.

This clonotype was counted ten times or more. The V and J genes are TRBV6-1 and TRBJ2-2; weak D call: TRBD2 (6 bases). CDR3 length equals 15 residues. Trimming took 1 base from V and 5 from J, leaving 11 bases between them. Germline V CDR1 and CDR2: MNHNS, SASEGT. The CDR3 protein is CASSEVEEGTGELFF. CDR3 DNA: TGTGCCAGCAGTGAAGTGGAGGAGGGAACCGGGGAGCTGTTTTTT.

This clonotype was seen repeatedly, ten times or more. The V call is TRBV18, the J call TRBJ2-5; 12 bases map to TRBD2. After removal of 3 bases from V and 4 bases from J, the junction contained 6 bases not matched to a gene. Germline V gives CDR1 KGHSH, CDR2 LQKENI. There are 16 residues in the CDR3. The CDR3 reads CASSPQPGLAGETQYF. In DNA form, the CDR3 reads TGTGCCAGCTCACCGCAACCGGGACTAGCGGGAGAGACCCAGTACTTC. Full variable domain (outside the CDR3, taken from reference TRBV18 and TRBJ2-5): NAGVMQNPRHLVRRRGQEARLRCSPMKGHSHVYWYRQLPEEGLKFMVYLQKENIIDESGMPKERFSAEFPKEGPSILRIQQVVRGDSAAYFCASSPQPGLAGETQYFGPGTRLLVL.

With regard to this clonotype: Given a much more abundant clone one base away, this may be a read error. The chain has TRBV12-3 or TRBV12-4 and TRBJ2-7; D possibly corresponds to TRBD2 (5 bases). CDR3 length: 13 amino acids. V was trimmed by 5 bases and J by 7 bases, leaving 15 bases between them. As DNA, the CDR3 is TGTGCCAGCAGTACCGGACTCTCAGAGGAGCAGTACTTC. Its protein product is CASSTGLSEEQYF.

The sample holds many counts of this clonotype. The V and J genes are TRBV4-1 and TRBJ2-6; D is undetermined. CDR3 size: 15 residues. V was shortened by 1 base and J by 4 bases, with 8 bases between the two germline ends. Germline V gene sequence: CDR1 MGHRA, CDR2 YSYEKL. CDR3 bases: TGCGCCAGCAGCCAAGTTTTACCCGGGGCCAACGTCCTGACTTTC. It is translated as CASSQVLPGANVLTF.

This clonotype has a handful of counts. The rearrangement links TRBV12-3 or TRBV12-4 to TRBJ1-2; D unclear. The CDR3 loop spans 14 amino acids. The V and J ends lost 5 bases and 5 bases respectively, with 15 bases between them. DNA of the CDR3: TGTGCCAGCAGTCCCCTTCTAGGGAAGTATGGCTACACCTTC. Translating it yields CASSPLLGKYGYTF.

This clonotype was observed many times. V gene TRBV15 combines with J gene TRBJ1-1; D unclear. Germline CDR1 LNHNV, CDR2 YYDKDF (reference sequence). The CDR3 has 11 amino acids. V gave up 5 bases and J gave up 4 bases, with 5 bases separating them. CDR3 loop: CATSRGTEAFF. The DNA of the CDR3 is TGTGCCACCAGCCGGGGCACTGAAGCTTTCTTT.

This clonotype has at least ten counts. This sequence joins TRBV11-3 and TRBJ2-2; D call uncertain. Germline V gives CDR1 SGHNT, CDR2 YENEEA. The CDR3 totals 13 residues. Trimming pared 0 bases from V and 6 bases from J, leaving 5 bases between. The CDR3 DNA is TGTGCCAGCAGCTTAGACTTTTCCGGGGAGCTGTTTTTT. Translating it yields CASSLDFSGELFF.

This clonotype has more than one count but fewer than ten. The V call is TRBV5-1, the J call TRBJ2-1, with D maybe TRBD1 (5 bases). This CDR3 comprises 13 residues. Germline V CDR1 and CDR2: SGHRS, YFSETQ. Between the trimmed V and J ends, which lost 3 bases and 6 bases, there was a span of 10 bases. CDR3 residues: CASSSTVFNEQFF. The CDR3 DNA reads as TGCGCCAGCAGCTCGACAGTTTTCAATGAGCAGTTCTTC.

In its sample, this clonotype was seen many times. The gene calls are TRBV7-4 and TRBJ2-7; 9 bases map to TRBD2. The J segment lost 5 bases and the V segment lost 7 bases, leaving 12 bases of the junction unmatched. CDR1 and CDR2 from the germline V gene are SGHVT and SQSDAQ. The CDR3 totals 15 residues. The CDR3: CASTFSGTSINEQYF. The CDR3 coding sequence is TGTGCCAGCACCTTTTCCGGGACTAGCATCAACGAGCAGTACTTC.

Ten or more counts support this clonotype. The CDR3 bases are TGTGCCAGCAGCTTGGCCGCGGGAGTTCAGTACTTC. Amino acid sequence: CASSLAAGVQYF. The rearrangement joins TRBV5-6 to TRBJ2-7, with 7 bases aligning to TRBD2. Unmatched junction bases numbered 4, after V lost 0 bases and J lost 10 bases. The CDR3 sequence is 12 residues long. Germline V gene sequence: CDR1 SGHDT, CDR2 YYEEEE.

At least ten counts were recorded for this clonotype. This chain uses TRBV20-1 with TRBJ2-3, with 12 bases aligning to TRBD2. Per germline, CDR1 DFQATT and CDR2 SNEGSKA (reference sequence). The CDR3 has 13 residues. Trimming took 5 bases from V and 4 from J; bases not matched to a gene: 1. The DNA for the CDR3 is TGCAGTGCTCGACTAGCGGGAGCAGATACGCAGTATTTT. Protein: CSARLAGADTQYF.

This clonotype occurred many times. V and J are TRBV20-1 and TRBJ1-5, with D possibly being TRBD1 (5 bases). The CDR3 loop spans 14 amino acids. CDR1 is DFQATT, CDR2 SNEGSKA, per germline (reference sequence). The V gene lost 4 bases and the J gene lost 0 bases, with 10 bases spanning the gap. The CDR3 bases are TGCAGTGCTAACCAGGGATATAGCAATCAGCCCCAGCATTTT. Its translation is CSANQGYSNQPQHF.

This clonotype was seen ten or more times. The CDR3 region is CASSEGRLLIYTEAFF. In DNA form, the CDR3 reads TGTGCCAGCAGTGAAGGAAGATTACTCATCTACACTGAAGCTTTCTTT. The V and J genes are TRBV2 and TRBJ1-1, with D hard to call. V lost 1 base, J lost 3 bases, and 15 bases lay in between. The CDR3 consists of 16 residues. Germline lookup yields CDR1 SNHLY and CDR2 FYNNEI.

This clonotype has at least ten counts. The CDR3 DNA follows: TGTGCCAGCAGGAGGAACACTGAAGCTTTCTTT. It is translated as CASRRNTEAFF. The rearrangement links TRBV27 to TRBJ1-1; the D is unclear. Trimming shortened V by 6 bases and J by 1 base, and 3 bases separated the two germline ends. CDR1 MNHEY and CDR2 SMNVEV come from the germline V gene (reference sequence). The CDR3 covers 11 residues.

This clonotype was detected ten times or more. The CDR3 sequence: CASSPPENEQFF. Here the CDR3 DNA reads TGTGCCAGCAGCCCCCCAGAAAATGAGCAGTTCTTC. The chain uses TRBV9 and TRBJ2-1, with no clear D. CDR1 and CDR2 from the germline V gene are SGDLS and YYNGEE. The CDR3 contains 12 residues. Trimming cost V 4 bases and J 7 bases, with 9 bases left between them.

There are a few counts of this clonotype. This sequence joins TRBV12-3 or TRBV12-4 and TRBJ1-5; 10 bases map to TRBD1. V gave up 7 bases and J gave up 0 bases; unmatched junction bases: 9. This CDR3 is 17 amino acids long. The CDR3 here is CASTPGQGKTSNQPQHF. In DNA, the CDR3 is TGTGCCAGCACCCCGGGACAGGGGAAAACTAGCAATCAGCCCCAGCATTTT.

In this sample, this clonotype turned up many times. CDR3 bases: TGTGCCAGCAGCTTAGTAGAGGGGGAGACCCAGTACTTC. It translates to CASSLVEGETQYF. The rearrangement links TRBV7-9 to TRBJ2-5, with D perhaps TRBD1 or TRBD2 (5 bases each). Germline CDR1 and CDR2: SEHNR and FQNEAQ (reference sequence). The CDR3 extends over 13 amino acids. Trimming stripped 1 base from V and 5 bases from J, with 8 bases between. Together with reference TRBV7-9 and TRBJ2-5, the CDR3 gives the full variable domain: DTGVSQNPRHKITKRGQNVTFRCDPISEHNRLYWYRQTLGQGPEFLTYFQNEAQLEKSRLLSDRFSAERPKGSFSTLEIQRTEQGDSAMYLCASSLVEGETQYFGPGTRLLVL.

This clonotype was found many times. The chain recombines TRBV29-1 with TRBJ2-7; 10 bases are a match to TRBD1. This CDR3 is built from 14 residues. V was clipped by 1 base and J by 6 bases; unmatched bases: 6. Germline CDR1 and CDR2: SQVTM and ANQGSEA. The CDR3 reads CSVEAGTGVSEQYF. The DNA of the CDR3 is TGCAGCGTTGAAGCAGGGACAGGGGTATCCGAGCAGTACTTC.

In its sample, this clonotype was seen many times. The chain links TRBV28 to TRBJ1-6; unclear D gene. The germline V gene encodes CDR1 MDHEN and CDR2 SYDVKM. V was clipped by 6 bases and J by 0 bases, with 9 bases between them. The length of the CDR3 is 15 residues. The CDR3 loop is CASRDRSSYNSPLHF. In DNA form, the CDR3 reads TGTGCCAGCAGGGACCGAAGCTCCTATAATTCACCCCTCCACTTT.

In its sample, this clonotype was seen many times. This sequence joins TRBV12-3 or TRBV12-4 and TRBJ2-1, with 7 bases identical to TRBD2. The CDR3 spans 15 residues. With V trimmed by 3 bases and J by 7 bases, 9 bases remained unmatched. CDR3 residues: CASSLGLAELNEQFF. CDR3 DNA sequence: TGTGCCAGCAGTTTGGGCCTAGCGGAGCTTAATGAGCAGTTCTTC.

This clonotype was counted many times. The chain carries TRBV2 and TRBJ1-6; D perhaps matches TRBD1 (5 bases). The CDR3 length is 16 residues. Germline CDR1 SNHLY, CDR2 FYNNEI. With 5 bases removed from V and 5 bases from J, the gap between germline ends came to 16 bases. The CDR3 nucleotides are TGTGCCAGCAGTACTCAGGGCCATGGGCATAATTCACCCCTCCACTTT. It specifies CASSTQGHGHNSPLHF. Filled out from reference TRBV2 and TRBJ1-6, the complete variable domain reads EPEVTQTPSHQVTQMGQEVILRCVPISNHLYFYWYRQILGQKVEFLVSFYNNEISEKSEIFDDQFSVERPDGSNFTLKIRSTKLEDSAMYFCASSTQGHGHNSPLHFGNGTRLTVT.

This clonotype showed up many times. The chain has TRBV28 and TRBJ2-5; the D is unclear. The CDR3 covers 14 residues. The germline V gene encodes CDR1 MDHEN and CDR2 SYDVKM. V lost 9 bases and J 4 bases, leaving 18 bases between the germline ends. The CDR3 sequence is CARRVVLKGETQYF. CDR3 DNA sequence: TGTGCCAGAAGGGTCGTCTTAAAGGGAGAGACCCAGTACTTC.

This clonotype was picked up a small number of times. The V gene is TRBV19, the J gene TRBJ2-1; D perhaps matches TRBD2 (6 bases). Germline CDR1 is LNHDA and CDR2 is SQIVND (reference sequence). The CDR3 runs 15 residues. The V gene lost 3 bases and the J gene lost 9 bases, with 18 bases spanning the gap. This chain's CDR3 is CASSIWRVNRGEQFF. Written as DNA, the CDR3 is TGTGCCAGTAGTATCTGGAGGGTCAATCGCGGTGAGCAGTTCTTC.

There are a few counts of this clonotype. The CDR3 carries no conserved terminal phenylalanine or tryptophan, so it likely arises from a read error. The gene calls are TRBV20-1 and TRBJ2-3; D perhaps matches TRBD1 (6 bases). The CDR3 sequence is 15 residues long. The V end lost 0 bases, the J end lost 4 bases, and 14 bases lay between the germline ends. Per the germline V gene, CDR1 is DFQATT and CDR2 is SNEGSKA (reference sequence). CDR3 in amino acids: CSARDPGRGADTQYS. The CDR3 nucleotides are TGCAGTGCTAGAGATCCCGGCAGGGGTGCAGATACGCAGTATTCT.

This clonotype was detected ten times or more. V is TRBV13 and J is TRBJ2-7, with D hard to call. There are 16 residues in the CDR3. V was trimmed by 2 bases and J by 2 bases, leaving 16 bases between them. CDR1 PRHDT and CDR2 FYEKMQ come from the germline V gene (reference sequence). This CDR3 reads CASSLNARPTTYEQYF. For the CDR3, the DNA is TGTGCCAGCAGCTTAAACGCGAGGCCGACCACCTACGAGCAGTACTTC. The entire variable domain, with the rest obtained from reference TRBV13 and TRBJ2-7, is as follows: AAGVIQSPRHLIKEKRETATLKCYPIPRHDTVYWYQQGPGQDPQFLISFYEKMQSDKGSIPDRFSAQQFSDYHSELNMSSLELGDSALYFCASSLNARPTTYEQYFGPGTRLTVT.

The chain carries TRBV6-5 and TRBJ1-5; D gene ambiguous. CDR3 length: 14 residues. V was shortened by 0 bases and J by 9 bases, with 12 bases between the two germline ends. Per germline, CDR1 MNHEY and CDR2 SVGAGI. The chain's CDR3 is CASSYSTGPGPQHF. The CDR3, as DNA: TGTGCCAGCAGTTACTCCACGGGTCCCGGGCCCCAGCATTTT.